The clone carrying this T cell receptor beta chain turned up a few times. Antigen: not known. The PBMCs were taken from around 9.1 ml of fresh peripheral blood. Amplified TCR beta CDR3 regions derived from RNA transcripts. RT-PCR in the first round (using the HTBI primer set) targeted the TCR CDR3. TCRdb recomputed calls from the multiplex PCR reads with MiXCR, one row per CDR3 protein. The sample records 250,000 to 350,000 distinct CDR3 sequences, about 20% being singletons. The V end was cut by 5 bases, the J end by 5 bases, with 24 bases between. The length of the CDR3 is 17 residues. CDR1 is MNHNS and CDR2 is SASEGT in the germline V gene. This sample is part of a study of T cells in Graves' hyperthyroidism and ophthalmopathy. Notes on the study in general: The blood repertoire included most of the expanded thyroid clonotypes above 0.001.

The sequencing input was blood. This clonotype originated in a man younger than 40 with Graves' ophthalmopathy. The chain employs TRBV6-1 and TRBJ1-1; tentatively, D is TRBD1 (6 bases). Written as DNA, the CDR3 is TGTGCCAGCAGTTTTGGAACAGGGATGGAAAGAAGGACTGAAGCTTTCTTT. Encoded protein: CASSFGTGMERRTEAFF.